What follows are 3 T cell receptor beta chains derived from one specimen sequenced in a study of response to subunit inactivated influenza vaccine. Each CDR3 protein gets one entry after TCRdb re-called the RT-PCR reads with MiXCR. The data show about 780,000 distinct CDR3 sequences, less than 20% seen once. This material consisted of PBMCs from blood, taken around 5 days after vaccination. The source is a man over 45 who received an inactivated influenza vaccine.

The chain links TRBV6-1 to TRBJ2-7; the match to TRBD1 covers 7 bases. This CDR3 contains 15 residues. The germline V gene encodes CDR1 MNHNS and CDR2 SASEGT. The junction had 8 bases not matched to a gene; V was cut back by 6 bases and J by 0 bases. The CDR3 loop reads CASRPPGQSSYEQYF. For the CDR3, the DNA is TGTGCCAGCAGACCACCGGGACAGAGCTCCTACGAGCAGTACTTC.

The rearrangement uses TRBV27 and TRBJ2-3, with TRBD2 matching 8 bases. Looked up from germline, CDR1 is MNHEY and CDR2 is SMNVEV (reference sequence). The V gene end was trimmed by 5 bases and the J gene end by 1 base; junction bases not matched to a gene: 11. This CDR3 comprises 17 residues. The CDR3 region has the DNA TGTGCCAGCAGTCTTCGGGGACTAGGAGGGGGCACAGATACGCAGTATTTT. This gives the protein CASSLRGLGGGTDTQYF.

Notes on this clonotype: One end of the junction is discordant with germline, which a read error may explain. The chain couples TRBV7-3 to TRBJ1-1; 11 nucleotides line up with TRBD1. There are 15 residues in the CDR3. Germline V gene lookup returns CDR1 SGHTA and CDR2 FQGTGA. This chain's CDR3 is CASSLGQGAHTEAYF. The CDR3 DNA follows: TGTGCCAGCAGCTTAGGACAGGGGGCCCACACTGAAGCTTACTTT.